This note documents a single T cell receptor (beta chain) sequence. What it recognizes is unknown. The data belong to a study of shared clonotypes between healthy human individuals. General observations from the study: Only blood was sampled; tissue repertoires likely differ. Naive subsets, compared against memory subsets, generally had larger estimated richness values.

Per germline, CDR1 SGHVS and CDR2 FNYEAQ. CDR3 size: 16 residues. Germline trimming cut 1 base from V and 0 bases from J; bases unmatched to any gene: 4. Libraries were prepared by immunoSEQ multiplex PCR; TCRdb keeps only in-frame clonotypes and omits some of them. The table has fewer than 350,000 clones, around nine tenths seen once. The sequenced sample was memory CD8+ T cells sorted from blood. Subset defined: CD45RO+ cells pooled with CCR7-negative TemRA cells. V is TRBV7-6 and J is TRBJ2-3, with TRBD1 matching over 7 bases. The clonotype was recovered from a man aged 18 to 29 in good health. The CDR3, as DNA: TGTGCCAGCAGCTTAGGGACAGGACAGAGCACAGATACGCAGTATTTT. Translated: CASSLGTGQSTDTQYF.